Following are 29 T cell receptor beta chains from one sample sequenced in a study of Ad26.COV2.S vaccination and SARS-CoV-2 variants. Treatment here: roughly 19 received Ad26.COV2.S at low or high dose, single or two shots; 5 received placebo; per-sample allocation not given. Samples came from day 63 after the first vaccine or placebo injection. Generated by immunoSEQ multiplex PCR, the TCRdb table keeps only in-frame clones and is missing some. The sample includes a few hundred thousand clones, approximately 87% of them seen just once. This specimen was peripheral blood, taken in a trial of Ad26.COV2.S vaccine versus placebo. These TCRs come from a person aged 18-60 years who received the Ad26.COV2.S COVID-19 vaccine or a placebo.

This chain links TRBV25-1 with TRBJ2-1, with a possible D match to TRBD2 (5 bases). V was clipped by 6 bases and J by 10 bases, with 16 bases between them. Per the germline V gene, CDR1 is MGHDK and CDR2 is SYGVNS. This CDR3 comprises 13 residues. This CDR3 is CASSLGLLNEQFF. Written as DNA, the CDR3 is TGTGCCAGCAGCCTTGGACTCCTTAACGAGCAGTTCTTC.

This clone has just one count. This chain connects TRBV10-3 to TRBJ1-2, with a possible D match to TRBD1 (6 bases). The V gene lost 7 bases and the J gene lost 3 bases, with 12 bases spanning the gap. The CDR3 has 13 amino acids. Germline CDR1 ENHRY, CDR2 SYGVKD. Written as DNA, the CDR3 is TGTGCCATCACAGAACAGGGCCACTATGGCTACACCTTC. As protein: CAITEQGHYGYTF.

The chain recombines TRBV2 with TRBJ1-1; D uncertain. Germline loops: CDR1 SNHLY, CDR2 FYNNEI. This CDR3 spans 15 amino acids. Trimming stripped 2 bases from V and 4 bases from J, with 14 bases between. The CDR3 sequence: CASSEPDPIGTEAFF. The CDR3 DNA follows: TGTGCCAGCAGTGAACCGGACCCCATAGGCACTGAAGCTTTCTTT.

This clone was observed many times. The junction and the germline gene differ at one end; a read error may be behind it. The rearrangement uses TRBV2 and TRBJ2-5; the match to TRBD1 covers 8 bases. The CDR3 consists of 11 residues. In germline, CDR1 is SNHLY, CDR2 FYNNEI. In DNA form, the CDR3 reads TGCGTGGCAGGGGGCTGGGAGACCCAGTACTTC. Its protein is CVAGGWETQYF.

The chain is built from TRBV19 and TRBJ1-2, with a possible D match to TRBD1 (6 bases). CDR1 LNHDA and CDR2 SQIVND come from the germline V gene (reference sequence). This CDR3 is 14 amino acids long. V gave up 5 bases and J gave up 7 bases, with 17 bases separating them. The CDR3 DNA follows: TGTGCCAGTAGTGACGCAGGGGTGGCGCTTGGCTACACCTTC. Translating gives CASSDAGVALGYTF.

The DNA for the CDR3 is TGTGCCAGCAGCTTGGCCGGAAGTGGGGTTAGAGCTTTCTTT. Residues: CASSLAGSGVRAFF. V usage is TRBV5-8 and J usage is TRBJ1-1; D gene ambiguous. Trimming took off 0 bases at V and 10 bases at J, with 16 bases between the two ends. Germline CDR1 and CDR2: SGHTS and YDEGEE. This CDR3 is built from 14 residues.

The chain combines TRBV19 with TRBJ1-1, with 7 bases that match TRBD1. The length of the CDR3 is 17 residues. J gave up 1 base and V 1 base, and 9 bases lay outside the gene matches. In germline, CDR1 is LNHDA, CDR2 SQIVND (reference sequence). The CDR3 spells CASSIGNRGTRNTEAFF. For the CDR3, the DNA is TGTGCCAGTAGTATAGGGAACAGGGGAACGAGGAACACTGAAGCTTTCTTT.

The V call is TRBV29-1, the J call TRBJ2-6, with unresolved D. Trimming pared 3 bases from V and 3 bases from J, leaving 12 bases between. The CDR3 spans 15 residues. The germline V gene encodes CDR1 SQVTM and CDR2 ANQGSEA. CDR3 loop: CSVDLGRSGANVLTF. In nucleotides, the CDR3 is TGCAGCGTTGACTTAGGGCGGAGTGGGGCCAACGTCCTGACTTTC.

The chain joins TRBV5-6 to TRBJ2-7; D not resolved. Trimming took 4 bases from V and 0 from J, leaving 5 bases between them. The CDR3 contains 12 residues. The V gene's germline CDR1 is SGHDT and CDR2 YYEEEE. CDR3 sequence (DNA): TGTGCCAGCAGCCCCGGCTCCTACGAGCAGTACTTC. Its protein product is CASSPGSYEQYF.

CDR3 protein: CASSAQGTADEQFF. The DNA for the CDR3 is TGTGCCAGCAGCGCACAGGGGACCGCGGATGAGCAGTTCTTC. V and J are TRBV6-5 and TRBJ2-1; the match to TRBD1 covers 7 bases. There are 14 residues in the CDR3. CDR1 and CDR2 from the germline V gene are MNHEY and SVGAGI. Unmatched junction bases numbered 10, after V lost 6 bases and J lost 8 bases.

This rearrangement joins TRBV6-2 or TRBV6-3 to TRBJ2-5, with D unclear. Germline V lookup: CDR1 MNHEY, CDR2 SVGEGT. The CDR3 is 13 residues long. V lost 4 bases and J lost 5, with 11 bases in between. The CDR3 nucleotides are TGTGCCAGCAGTTCGGCCGACCGTGAGACCCAGTACTTC. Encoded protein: CASSSADRETQYF.

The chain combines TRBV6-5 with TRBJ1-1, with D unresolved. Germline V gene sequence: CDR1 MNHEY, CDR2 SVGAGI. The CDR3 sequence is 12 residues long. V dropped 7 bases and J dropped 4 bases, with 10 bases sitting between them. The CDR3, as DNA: TGTGCCAGCACCACGGCGGGCACTGAAGCTTTCTTT. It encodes CASTTAGTEAFF.

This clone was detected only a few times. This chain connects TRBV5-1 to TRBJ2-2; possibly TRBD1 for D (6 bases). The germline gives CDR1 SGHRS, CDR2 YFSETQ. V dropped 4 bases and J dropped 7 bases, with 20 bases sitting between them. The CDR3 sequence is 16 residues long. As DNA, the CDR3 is TGCGCCAGCAGCACCCAAGGAACAGGGAGTGGCGGGGAGCTGTTTTTT. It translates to CASSTQGTGSGGELFF.

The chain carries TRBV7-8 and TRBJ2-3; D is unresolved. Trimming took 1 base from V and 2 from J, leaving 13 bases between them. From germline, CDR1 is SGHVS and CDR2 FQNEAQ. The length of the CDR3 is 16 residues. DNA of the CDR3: TGTGCCAGCAGCTTAGACGCGGTAGCAGTCACAGATACGCAGTATTTT. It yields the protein CASSLDAVAVTDTQYF.

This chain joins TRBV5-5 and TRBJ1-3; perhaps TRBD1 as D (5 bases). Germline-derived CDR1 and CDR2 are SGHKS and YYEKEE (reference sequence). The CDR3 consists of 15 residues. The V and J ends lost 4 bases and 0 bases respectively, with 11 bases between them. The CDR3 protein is CASSRWGSSGNTIYF. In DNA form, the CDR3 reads TGTGCCAGCAGCAGGTGGGGGAGCTCTGGAAACACCATATATTTT.

Here the CDR3 reads CASSPGYTEAFF. The CDR3 DNA sequence: TGTGCCAGCTCACCAGGGTACACTGAAGCTTTCTTT. The chain links TRBV18 to TRBJ1-1, with unresolved D. The CDR3 totals 12 residues. The germline V gene encodes CDR1 KGHSH and CDR2 LQKENI. V shed 2 bases and J shed 3 bases, with 4 bases lying between them.

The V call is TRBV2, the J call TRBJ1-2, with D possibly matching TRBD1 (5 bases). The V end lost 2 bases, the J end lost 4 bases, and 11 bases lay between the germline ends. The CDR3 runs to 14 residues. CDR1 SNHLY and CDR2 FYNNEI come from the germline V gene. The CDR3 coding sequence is TGTGCCAGCAGTGAAAATCAGGGTGTCTATGGCTACACCTTC. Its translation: CASSENQGVYGYTF.

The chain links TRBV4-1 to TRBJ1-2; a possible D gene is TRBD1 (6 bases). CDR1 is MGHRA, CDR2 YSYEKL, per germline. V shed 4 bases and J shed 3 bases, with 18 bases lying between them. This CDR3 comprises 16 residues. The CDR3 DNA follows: TGCGCCAGCAGCCGGACATTATCCCCAGGGGACTATGGCTACACCTTC. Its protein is CASSRTLSPGDYGYTF.

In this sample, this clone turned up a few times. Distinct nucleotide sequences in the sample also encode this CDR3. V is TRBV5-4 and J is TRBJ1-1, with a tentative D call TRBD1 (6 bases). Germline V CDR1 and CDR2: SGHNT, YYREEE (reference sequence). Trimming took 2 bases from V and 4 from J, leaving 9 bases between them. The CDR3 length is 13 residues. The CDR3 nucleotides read TGTGCCAGCAGCTTAGGGGGGGGCACTGAAGCTTTCTTT. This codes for CASSLGGGTEAFF.

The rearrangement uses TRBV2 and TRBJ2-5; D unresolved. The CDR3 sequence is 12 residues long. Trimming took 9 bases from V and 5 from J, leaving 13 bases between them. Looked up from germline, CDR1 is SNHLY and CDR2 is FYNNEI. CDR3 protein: CASRRSRETQYF. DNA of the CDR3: TGTGCCAGTAGGCGATCTAGGGAGACCCAGTACTTC.

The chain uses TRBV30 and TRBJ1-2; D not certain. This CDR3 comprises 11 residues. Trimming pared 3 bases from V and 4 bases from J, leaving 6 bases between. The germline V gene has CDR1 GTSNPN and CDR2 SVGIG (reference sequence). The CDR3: CAWSVPYGYTF. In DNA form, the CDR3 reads TGTGCCTGGAGCGTACCCTATGGCTACACCTTC.

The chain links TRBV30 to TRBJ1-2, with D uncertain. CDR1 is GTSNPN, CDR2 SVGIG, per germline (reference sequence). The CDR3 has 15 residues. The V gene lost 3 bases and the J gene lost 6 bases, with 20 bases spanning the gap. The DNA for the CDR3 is TGTGCCTGGAGCGGAACACACGACCGCGACCATGGCTACACCTTC. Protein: CAWSGTHDRDHGYTF.

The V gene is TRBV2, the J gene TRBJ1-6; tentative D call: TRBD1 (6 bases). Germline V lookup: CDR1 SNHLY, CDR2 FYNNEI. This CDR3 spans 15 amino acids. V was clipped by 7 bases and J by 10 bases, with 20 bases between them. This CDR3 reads CASTNPGTSSSPLHF. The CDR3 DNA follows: TGTGCCAGCACGAACCCCGGGACAAGCTCATCACCCCTCCACTTT.

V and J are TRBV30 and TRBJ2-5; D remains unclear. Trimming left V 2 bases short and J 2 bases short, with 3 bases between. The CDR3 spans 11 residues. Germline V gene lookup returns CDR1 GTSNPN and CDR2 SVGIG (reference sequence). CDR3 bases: TGTGCCTGGAGTCGTCAAGAGACCCAGTACTTC. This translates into CAWSRQETQYF.

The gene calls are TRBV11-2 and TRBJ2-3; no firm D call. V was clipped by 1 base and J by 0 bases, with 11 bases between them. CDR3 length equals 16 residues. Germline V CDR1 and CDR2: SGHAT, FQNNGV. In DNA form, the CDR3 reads TGTGCCAGCAGCTTAGTACCAGGCTCCAGCACAGATACGCAGTATTTT. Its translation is CASSLVPGSSTDTQYF.

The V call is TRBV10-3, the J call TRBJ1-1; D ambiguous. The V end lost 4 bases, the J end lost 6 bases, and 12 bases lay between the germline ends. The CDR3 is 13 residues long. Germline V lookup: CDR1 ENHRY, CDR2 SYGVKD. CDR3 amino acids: CAISVGAGSEAFF. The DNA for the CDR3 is TGTGCCATCAGTGTAGGTGCGGGGTCTGAAGCTTTCTTT.

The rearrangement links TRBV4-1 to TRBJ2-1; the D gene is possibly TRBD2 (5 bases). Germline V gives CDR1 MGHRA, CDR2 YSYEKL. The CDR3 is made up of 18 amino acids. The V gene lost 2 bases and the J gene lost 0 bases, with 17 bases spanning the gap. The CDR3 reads CASSQFLATGSSYNEQFF. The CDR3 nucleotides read TGCGCCAGCAGCCAATTCCTCGCCACGGGGTCCTCCTACAATGAGCAGTTCTTC.

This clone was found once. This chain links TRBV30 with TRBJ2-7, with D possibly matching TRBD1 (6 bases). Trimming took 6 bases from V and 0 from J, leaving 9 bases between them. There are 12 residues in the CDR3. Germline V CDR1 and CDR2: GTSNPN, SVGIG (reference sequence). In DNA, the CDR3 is TGTGCCTGTCACAGGGACTCCTACGAGCAGTACTTC. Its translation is CACHRDSYEQYF. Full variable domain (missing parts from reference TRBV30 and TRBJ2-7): SQTIHQWPATLVQPVGSPLSLECTVEGTSNPNLYWYRQAAGRGLQLLFYSVGIGQISSEVPQNLSASRPQDRQFILSSKKLLLSDSGFYLCACHRDSYEQYFGPGTRLTVT.

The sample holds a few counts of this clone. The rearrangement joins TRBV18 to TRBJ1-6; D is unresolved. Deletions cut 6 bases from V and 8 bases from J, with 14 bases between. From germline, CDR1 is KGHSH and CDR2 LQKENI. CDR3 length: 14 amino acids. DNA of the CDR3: TGTGCCAGCTCCCCGGCCGCCAGAGATTCACCCCTCCACTTT. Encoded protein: CASSPAARDSPLHF.